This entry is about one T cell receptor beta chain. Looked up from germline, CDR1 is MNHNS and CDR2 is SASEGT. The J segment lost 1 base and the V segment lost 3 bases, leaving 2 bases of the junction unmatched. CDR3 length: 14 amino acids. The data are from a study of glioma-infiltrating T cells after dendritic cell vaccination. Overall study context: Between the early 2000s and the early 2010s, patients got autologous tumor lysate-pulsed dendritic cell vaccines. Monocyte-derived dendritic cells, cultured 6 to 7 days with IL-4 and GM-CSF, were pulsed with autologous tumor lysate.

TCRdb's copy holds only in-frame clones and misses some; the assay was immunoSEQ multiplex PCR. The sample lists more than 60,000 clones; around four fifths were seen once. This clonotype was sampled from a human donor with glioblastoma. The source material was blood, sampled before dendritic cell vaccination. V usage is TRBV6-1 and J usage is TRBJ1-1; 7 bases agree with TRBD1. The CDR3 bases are TGTGCCAGCAGTGAGGGGACAGCGAACACTGAAGCTTTCTTT. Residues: CASSEGTANTEAFF.